The T cell receptor (beta chain) described here comes from a study of regulatory T cells in long-lasting Graves disease. Study-level findings and limits: Newly diagnosed Graves' patients had higher TCR diversity than persistent ones. Persistent patients had a count of shared public clonotypes (2,741) that exceeded that of new patients (almost 1,000).

This clonotype was seen at least ten times. Its antigen is unknown. Investigators prepared the TCR beta libraries by applying iRepertoire HTBI primers and Arm-PCR of CDR3 regions. Per the authors' pipeline: Sample data revealed 60 to 80 TRBV and more than 13 TRBJ segments. TCRdb independently ran MiXCR on the multiplex PCR reads; one entry per CDR3 protein. The V and J calls and clone size come from TCRdb's table, not from the authors' own analysis. The table includes fewer than 550,000 distinct CDR3 sequences, around 15% detected once. Germline V lookup: CDR1 MDHEN, CDR2 SYDVKM. Trimming took off 7 bases at V and 9 bases at J, with 16 bases between the two ends. This CDR3 has 13 residues. Time point in this sample: newly diagnosed GD, antithyroid drugs for less than 3 months. Preparation of the TCR library used RNA extracted from PBMCs. These data also formed part of another study, on T cells in Graves' hyperthyroidism and ophthalmopathy.

The specimen was peripheral blood mononuclear cells (PBMCs), collected at new diagnosis, from a patient treated with antithyroid drugs. This chain uses TRBV28 with TRBJ2-4; a possible D gene is TRBD2 (6 bases). This TCR came from a woman under 30 with Graves disease. The CDR3 region has the DNA TGTGCCAGCACCGAGAGGGAGGATGGCATTCAGTACTTC. As protein: CASTEREDGIQYF. Together with reference TRBV28 and TRBJ2-4, the CDR3 gives the full variable domain: DVKVTQSSRYLVKRTGEKVFLECVQDMDHENMFWYRQDPGLGLRLIYFSYDVKMKEKGDIPEGYSVSREKKERFSLILESASTNQTSMYLCASTEREDGIQYFGAGTRLSVL.